The 19 T cell receptor beta chains below all came from one sample that was sequenced in a study of human T cells and chemical hapten exposure (dated by TCRdb to about 2021). In the paper's terms, the time point label means: patch test 1, 2 weeks after DPC sensitization. The treatment or condition label for this specimen denotes: therapeutic diphenylcyclopropenone sensitization with weekly scalp DPC. Library preparation employed RACE. The sequencer was a NextSeq 500. TCRdb's own reprocessing of the public reads used fastp at Q25 and MiXCR and kept productive beta chains. Duplicate CDR3 protein sequences are folded into a single record with the most common DNA and genes. This sample has around 150,000 distinct CDR3 sequences in its table, and about 14% of those were observed once. Less than 2% of the sample is in the top ten clones. Specimen: whole blood, collected in connection with sensitization to the hapten diphenylcyclopropenone (DPC). The origin of the receptors is a woman aged 30 to 39 with alopecia areata. Some clones in this sample may be carry-over from other donors' samples.

V and J are TRBV29-1 and TRBJ2-7, with TRBD2 as a possible D gene (6 bases). The CDR3 has 13 amino acids. Trimming left V 7 bases short and J 2 bases short, with 15 bases between. Germline CDR1 and CDR2: SQVTM and ANQGSEA. For the CDR3, the DNA is TGCAGCGCCAGGGACGGGAGAGCCTACGAGCAGTACTTC. Its protein product is CSARDGRAYEQYF.

The J gene is TRBJ1-5, the V gene TRBV10-3; perhaps TRBD1 as D (5 bases). V was trimmed by 11 bases and J by 3 bases, leaving 11 bases between them. Per germline, CDR1 ENHRY and CDR2 SYGVKD. This CDR3 is built from 12 residues. This chain's CDR3 is CAGGEDNQPQHF. In DNA form, the CDR3 reads TGTGCCGGAGGGGAGGACAATCAGCCCCAGCATTTT.

The chain employs TRBV20-1 and TRBJ2-2; tentative D call: TRBD2 (5 bases). The germline V and J ends were trimmed by 3 bases and 3 bases, with 8 bases remaining between them. The germline CDR1 and CDR2 sequences are DFQATT and SNEGSKA (reference sequence). There are 13 residues in the CDR3. CDR3 DNA: TGCAGTGCTAGTAGGCGGGACACCGGGGAGCTGTTTTTT. This encodes CSASRRDTGELFF.

In this sample, this clonotype turned up a few times. This sequence joins TRBV5-4 and TRBJ1-2, with a tentative D call TRBD1 (5 bases). V lost 4 bases, J lost 6 bases, and 19 bases lay in between. Germline CDR1 reads SGHNT; CDR2 reads YYREEE (reference sequence). This CDR3 has 15 amino acids. The CDR3 reads CASSRPGQGKHGYTF. Here the CDR3 DNA reads TGTGCCAGCAGCCGGCCGGGGCAGGGTAAACATGGCTACACCTTC.

This clonotype appeared many times. CDR3 region: CASSSDPWGPLFSGSVTGELFF. Here the CDR3 DNA reads TGTGCCAGCAGCTCCGATCCCTGGGGTCCCCTATTTAGCGGGAGTGTCACCGGGGAGCTGTTTTTT. The chain employs TRBV12-3 or TRBV12-4 and TRBJ2-2; 9 nucleotides match TRBD2. CDR3 length equals 22 residues. V shed 6 bases and J 4 bases; nucleotides not matched to a gene: 27.

This clonotype has a handful of counts. The J gene is TRBJ1-1, the V gene TRBV14; no firm D call. V lost 6 bases and J 0 bases, leaving 17 bases between the germline ends. The CDR3 contains 16 residues. Looked up from germline, CDR1 is SGHDN and CDR2 is FVKESK. The CDR3 DNA reads TGTGCCAGCAGTCACCTTCGGGGTTCGATGAACACTGAAGCTTTCTTT. Translated, it gives CASSHLRGSMNTEAFF.

This clonotype was seen more than once but under ten times. V gene TRBV4-2 combines with J gene TRBJ2-5; D is unclear. The CDR3 sequence is 14 residues long. Trimming took off 0 bases at V and 5 bases at J, with 10 bases between the two ends. Germline V CDR1 and CDR2: LGHNA, YNFKEQ. The CDR3 DNA reads TGTGCCAGCAGCCAAGATGGGGTTTCGGAGACCCAGTACTTC. This gives the protein CASSQDGVSETQYF.

This clonotype was picked up a small number of times. The V gene is TRBV29-1, the J gene TRBJ2-2; no clear D gene. The length of the CDR3 is 13 residues. Germline lookup yields CDR1 SQVTM and CDR2 ANQGSEA. Trimming took off 6 bases at V and 5 bases at J, with 13 bases between the two ends. CDR3 protein: CSVSGRLTGELFF. CDR3 coding DNA: TGCAGCGTCTCCGGACGTCTGACCGGGGAGCTGTTTTTT.

This chain connects TRBV19 to TRBJ2-7; TRBD2 matches at 7 bases. The trim removed 4 bases at V and 0 bases at J, leaving 3 bases unmatched. Germline V gives CDR1 LNHDA, CDR2 SQIVND (reference sequence). This CDR3 spans 14 amino acids. CDR3 DNA: TGTGCCAGTAGTAGAAGCGGGACCTCCTACGAGCAGTACTTC. Protein product: CASSRSGTSYEQYF.

This clonotype has a handful of counts. V and J are TRBV5-1 and TRBJ2-1; D not resolved. This CDR3 contains 16 residues. Trimming took off 1 base at V and 0 bases at J, with 11 bases between the two ends. The germline V gene has CDR1 SGHRS and CDR2 YFSETQ. The CDR3 DNA reads TGCGCCAGCAGCTTGTCTGGATGGAGCTCCTACAATGAGCAGTTCTTC. Residues: CASSLSGWSSYNEQFF.

In its sample, this clonotype was seen many times. This chain connects TRBV3-1 to TRBJ1-1; no clear D. The CDR3 extends over 15 amino acids. Germline CDR1 LGHDT, CDR2 YNNKEL (reference sequence). Trimming stripped 4 bases from V and 5 bases from J, with 17 bases between. The CDR3 nucleotides are TGTGCCAGCAGCCCACGGACCGGAGGGTATACTGAAGCTTTCTTT. This sequence encodes CASSPRTGGYTEAFF. Variable domain in full (rest from reference TRBV3-1 and TRBJ1-1): DTAVSQTPKYLVTQMGNDKSIKCEQNLGHDTMYWYKQDSKKFLKIMFSYNNKELIINETVPNRFSPKSPDKAHLNLHINSLELGDSAVYFCASSPRTGGYTEAFFGQGTRLTVV.

Comments on this clonotype: This may come from a read error, since a much larger clone is one base off. The chain combines TRBV9 with TRBJ2-1; 9 bases match TRBD2. The CDR3 is 15 amino acids. V shed 0 bases, J shed 7 bases, and the junction held 5 bases outside the gene matches. Per germline, CDR1 SGDLS and CDR2 YYNGEE. The CDR3 loop reads CASSVELAGRNEQFF. The CDR3 nucleotides are TGTGCCAGCAGCGTAGAACTAGCGGGCAGGAATGAGCAGTTCTTC.

Notes on this clonotype: The junction departs from the called germline gene at one end, perhaps through a read error. The CDR3 coding sequence is TGTGCCAGCAGTTTTTCCCGCGCAGGGTGCTCATTC. This codes for CASSFSRAGCSF. The chain carries TRBV12-3 or TRBV12-4 and TRBJ2-7; tentatively, D is TRBD1 (5 bases). CDR3 length: 12 amino acids.

This clonotype was detected a few times. The V and J genes are TRBV6-5 and TRBJ1-4; 9 bases line up with TRBD1. Germline trimming cut 6 bases from V and 8 bases from J; bases unmatched to any gene: 13. The CDR3 is made up of 16 amino acids. Germline V gives CDR1 MNHEY, CDR2 SVGAGI. The DNA for the CDR3 is TGTGCCAGCAGCCCTACACCGGGACAGGGATGGGAAAAACTGTTTTTT. Its translation is CASSPTPGQGWEKLFF.

In this sample, this clonotype turned up a few times. This rearrangement joins TRBV2 to TRBJ1-3; 9 bases fit TRBD1. Per germline, CDR1 SNHLY and CDR2 FYNNEI. V lost 8 bases, J lost 0 bases, and 5 bases stayed unmatched. The CDR3 is made up of 15 amino acids. CDR3 coding DNA: TGTGCCAGCGGGGGGACAGGGAGCTCTGGAAACACCATATATTTT. Translated, it gives CASGGTGSSGNTIYF.

This clonotype showed up just a few times. A much larger clone differs by one base, so this may be a read error. V usage is TRBV29-1 and J usage is TRBJ1-1; D unresolved. Trimming left V 6 bases short and J 0 bases short, with 8 bases between. CDR3 length equals 12 residues. CDR1 and CDR2 from the germline V gene are SQVTM and ANQGSEA. The DNA for the CDR3 is TGCAGCGTCCGACGGCTGAACACTGAAGCTTTCTTT. Its protein product is CSVRRLNTEAFF.

This chain connects TRBV6-2 or TRBV6-3 to TRBJ1-2; D possibly corresponds to TRBD1 (5 bases). The CDR3 runs 15 residues. V lost 2 bases to trimming and J lost 4 bases, with 14 bases between them. Germline-derived CDR1 and CDR2 are MNHEY and SVGEGT. The CDR3 DNA follows: TGTGCCAGCAGTTACAACTCGTGGGGCGGCTATGGCTACACCTTC. Translating it yields CASSYNSWGGYGYTF.

The chain combines TRBV28 with TRBJ2-7; D might be TRBD2 (6 bases). The CDR3 runs 13 residues. Germline loops: CDR1 MDHEN, CDR2 SYDVKM. Between the trimmed V and J ends, which lost 6 bases and 3 bases, there was a span of 12 bases. The CDR3 here is CASSPPGLYEQYF. For the CDR3, the DNA is TGTGCCAGCAGCCCTCCGGGACTCTACGAGCAGTACTTC.

There are a few counts of this clonotype. The rearrangement links TRBV15 to TRBJ1-2; no firm D call. CDR1 is LNHNV and CDR2 is YYDKDF in the germline V gene (reference sequence). The CDR3 extends over 14 amino acids. The V gene lost 0 bases and the J gene lost 4 bases, with 9 bases spanning the gap. For the CDR3, the DNA is TGTGCCACCAGCAGAGACCGGGGAAGCTATGGCTACACCTTC. It is translated as CATSRDRGSYGYTF.